The 31 T cell receptor beta chains below come from one sample, sequenced in a study of control samples from healthy donors and cancer patients. This table comes from immunoSEQ multiplex PCR, and its TCRdb copy is limited to in-frame clones, with some not included. The sample lists fewer than 200,000 clones, roughly 93% occurring once. Sequencing used blood. The origin of the receptors is an older woman in good health.

This chain joins TRBV7-2 and TRBJ2-3; no firm D call. The V and J ends lost 3 bases and 2 bases respectively, with 6 bases between them. CDR3 size: 13 residues. Germline V CDR1 and CDR2: SGHTA, FQGNSA. The CDR3: CASSFQDTDTQYF. CDR3 DNA: TGTGCCAGCAGCTTTCAGGACACAGATACGCAGTATTTT.

This clone was observed once. V and J are TRBV7-2 and TRBJ2-7, with 7 bases that match TRBD2. After removal of 1 base from V and 6 bases from J, the junction contained 6 bases not matched to a gene. Germline CDR1 and CDR2: SGHTA and FQGNSA. The CDR3 consists of 14 residues. Written as DNA, the CDR3 is TGTGCCAGCAGCTTAGGGGGTGGGGGGGGCGAGCAGTACTTC. Translated: CASSLGGGGGEQYF.

This chain links TRBV19 with TRBJ1-1; D is undetermined. Germline lookup yields CDR1 LNHDA and CDR2 SQIVND (reference sequence). The V and J ends lost 6 bases and 4 bases respectively, with 18 bases between them. The CDR3 loop spans 15 amino acids. The CDR3 reads CASRGLAGWGTEAFF. The CDR3 region has the DNA TGTGCCAGTAGGGGGTTGGCAGGCTGGGGCACTGAAGCTTTCTTT.

The chain uses TRBV3-1 (or the pseudogene TRBV3-2) and TRBJ2-3; TRBD1 might be the D (5 bases). Germline V gives CDR1 LGHDT, CDR2 YNNKEL (reference sequence). The V gene lost 4 bases and the J gene lost 4 bases, with 9 bases spanning the gap. The length of the CDR3 is 13 residues. The CDR3 bases are TGTGCCAGCAGCCCTAGGGGTTCAGATACGCAGTATTTT. Protein: CASSPRGSDTQYF.

The chain carries TRBV2 and TRBJ1-6; D is perhaps TRBD1 (5 bases). CDR1 and CDR2 (germline): SNHLY, FYNNEI. The CDR3 length is 14 residues. With 4 bases removed from V and 7 bases from J, the gap between germline ends came to 11 bases. The CDR3 region has the DNA TGTGCCAGCAGTGTTTGGGGCGGGAATTCACCCCTCCACTTT. This encodes CASSVWGGNSPLHF. The full variable domain, its missing parts supplied by reference TRBV2 and TRBJ1-6, is EPEVTQTPSHQVTQMGQEVILRCVPISNHLYFYWYRQILGQKVEFLVSFYNNEISEKSEIFDDQFSVERPDGSNFTLKIRSTKLEDSAMYFCASSVWGGNSPLHFGNGTRLTVT.

The V and J genes are TRBV7-2 and TRBJ1-2, with TRBD1 as a possible D gene (5 bases). The CDR3 has 13 residues. V dropped 6 bases and J dropped 8 bases, with 16 bases sitting between them. CDR1 SGHTA and CDR2 FQGNSA come from the germline V gene. The CDR3 spells CASSSGIPIGYTF. CDR3 bases: TGTGCCAGCAGTTCAGGGATTCCAATCGGCTACACCTTC.

V gene TRBV5-1 combines with J gene TRBJ2-1, with TRBD1 matching 8 bases. V was pared by 2 bases and J by 5 bases, with 3 bases of the junction left unmatched. The length of the CDR3 is 14 residues. Germline V CDR1 and CDR2: SGHRS, YFSETQ. The CDR3 region has the DNA TGCGCCAGCAGCTTCCCGACAGGGGACAATGAGCAGTTCTTC. It encodes CASSFPTGDNEQFF.

This clone was seen only once. For the CDR3, the DNA is TGCGCCAGCAGCCTCGCTGGGACAGTTTATTCACCCCTCCACTTT. This encodes CASSLAGTVYSPLHF. The chain links TRBV5-1 to TRBJ1-6; 7 bases are shared with TRBD1. Germline trimming cut 4 bases from V and 8 bases from J; bases unmatched to any gene: 9. The CDR3 length is 15 residues. The germline CDR1 and CDR2 sequences are SGHRS and YFSETQ.

The V gene is TRBV9, the J gene TRBJ1-1; no clear D. V lost 0 bases to trimming and J lost 1 base, with 7 bases between them. The CDR3 loop spans 14 amino acids. Per germline, CDR1 SGDLS and CDR2 YYNGEE. CDR3 region: CASSVAGGNTEAFF. The CDR3 nucleotides are TGTGCCAGCAGCGTAGCTGGCGGGAACACTGAAGCTTTCTTT.

Only one count was recorded for this clone. CDR3 bases: TGTGCCAGCAGCCCTACTCCGGGACAGATGAACACTGAAGCTTTCTTT. Protein: CASSPTPGQMNTEAFF. The chain employs TRBV5-4 and TRBJ1-1, with 7 positions matching TRBD1. Trimming took 4 bases from V and 0 from J; bases not matched to a gene: 9. The length of the CDR3 is 16 residues. The V gene's germline CDR1 is SGHNT and CDR2 YYREEE (reference sequence). Drawing the rest from reference TRBV5-4 and TRBJ1-1, the complete variable domain is ETGVTQSPTHLIKTRGQQVTLRCSSQSGHNTVSWYQQALGQGPQFIFQYYREEENGRGNFPPRFSGLQFPNYSSELNVNALELDDSALYLCASSPTPGQMNTEAFFGQGTRLTVV.

The CDR3 sequence: CASSFGTNRGTEAFF. DNA for the CDR3: TGTGCCAGCAGCTTTGGGACCAATAGGGGTACTGAAGCTTTCTTT. The V gene is TRBV7-6, the J gene TRBJ1-1; tentative D call: TRBD1 (5 bases). The CDR3 consists of 15 residues. V gave up 3 bases and J gave up 5 bases, with 16 bases separating them. Germline V lookup: CDR1 SGHVS, CDR2 FNYEAQ.

The genes are TRBV7-2 and TRBJ2-5; D assignment may be TRBD1 or TRBD2 (5 bases each). The CDR3 is made up of 14 amino acids. Germline V gene data show CDR1 as SGHTA and CDR2 as FQGNSA. Trimming stripped 0 bases from V and 2 bases from J, with 7 bases between. CDR3 region: CASSLAGEQETQYF. For the CDR3, the DNA is TGTGCCAGCAGCTTAGCGGGGGAACAAGAGACCCAGTACTTC. Drawing the rest from reference TRBV7-2 and TRBJ2-5, the complete variable domain is GAGVSQSPSNKVTEKGKDVELRCDPISGHTALYWYRQSLGQGLEFLIYFQGNSAPDKSGLPSDRFSAERTGGSVSTLTIQRTQQEDSAVYLCASSLAGEQETQYFGPGTRLLVL.

The chain couples TRBV4-1 to TRBJ2-5, with 13 positions matching TRBD2. V lost 1 base and J lost 5; bases outside the gene matches: 4. Germline loops: CDR1 MGHRA, CDR2 YSYEKL. This CDR3 spans 16 amino acids. This chain's CDR3 is CASSQVLAGGRETQYF. In nucleotides, the CDR3 is TGCGCCAGCAGCCAAGTACTAGCGGGGGGGCGGGAGACCCAGTACTTC.

The chain recombines TRBV7-9 with TRBJ1-2; D possibly corresponds to TRBD1 (6 bases). Trimming left V 2 bases short and J 7 bases short, with 23 bases between. The V gene's germline CDR1 is SEHNR and CDR2 FQNEAQ (reference sequence). The CDR3 spans 17 residues. The CDR3 nucleotides read TGTGCCAGCAGCTTAACCTTATCGGGGGCTAGGGTTGCTGGCTACACCTTC. Protein sequence: CASSLTLSGARVAGYTF.

This chain links TRBV7-3 with TRBJ1-5; perhaps TRBD1 as D (6 bases). Per germline, CDR1 SGHTA and CDR2 FQGTGA. CDR3 length equals 15 residues. Trimming pared 3 bases from V and 1 base from J, leaving 10 bases between. In DNA form, the CDR3 reads TGTGCCAGCAGCTTTACCCAGGGGAGCAATCAGCCCCAGCATTTT. It translates to CASSFTQGSNQPQHF.

The CDR3 DNA follows: TGTGCCAGCAGCTTAACGTGGACAGATACGCAGTATTTT. Translating it yields CASSLTWTDTQYF. The chain has TRBV7-2 and TRBJ2-3; D unresolved. CDR1 and CDR2 from the germline V gene are SGHTA and FQGNSA. The CDR3 covers 13 residues. Between the trimmed V and J ends, which lost 2 bases and 3 bases, there was a span of 6 bases.

The chain carries TRBV9 and TRBJ2-1; the match to TRBD1 covers 9 bases. The CDR3 runs to 14 residues. The V and J ends lost 7 bases and 4 bases, in that order; junction bases with no gene match: 6. Germline V lookup: CDR1 SGDLS, CDR2 YYNGEE. CDR3 loop: CASSGTGRYNEQFF. CDR3 nucleotide sequence: TGTGCCAGCTCAGGGACAGGGAGATACAATGAGCAGTTCTTC.

The V call is TRBV7-9, the J call TRBJ2-3; D is unclear. V gave up 1 base and J gave up 2 bases, with 10 bases separating them. The CDR3 loop spans 15 amino acids. CDR1 SEHNR and CDR2 FQNEAQ come from the germline V gene (reference sequence). CDR3 bases: TGTGCCAGCAGCTTAGTTCTGGATTCCACAGATACGCAGTATTTT. Amino acid sequence: CASSLVLDSTDTQYF.

The count of this clone is one. The J gene is TRBJ2-2, the V gene TRBV7-2; D might be TRBD1 (5 bases). The CDR3 totals 14 residues. In germline, CDR1 is SGHTA, CDR2 FQGNSA. V was trimmed by 3 bases and J by 4 bases, leaving 9 bases between them. The CDR3 region is CASSFQGGTGELFF. The CDR3 bases are TGTGCCAGCAGCTTCCAGGGCGGCACCGGGGAGCTGTTTTTT.

The chain recombines TRBV6-5 with TRBJ1-2; 7 bases map to TRBD1. The ends lost 0 bases at V and 8 bases at J; junction bases unmatched: 12. The length of the CDR3 is 16 residues. The germline V gene encodes CDR1 MNHEY and CDR2 SVGAGI. CDR3 DNA sequence: TGTGCCAGCAGTTACTCGATTACAGGGGACGCGGGGGGCTACACCTTC. As protein: CASSYSITGDAGGYTF.

The V gene is TRBV4-3, the J gene TRBJ1-4, with no clear D. The CDR3 totals 13 residues. CDR1 is LGHNA, CDR2 YSLEER, per germline. The V end lost 1 base, the J end lost 10 bases, and 10 bases lay between the germline ends. DNA of the CDR3: TGCGCCAGCAGCCAAGGCCCGGAGGGAAAACTGTTTTTT. Its protein is CASSQGPEGKLFF.

The chain carries TRBV7-4 and TRBJ1-5; TRBD1 aligns across 10 bases. This CDR3 comprises 16 residues. The germline V gene has CDR1 SGHVT and CDR2 SQSDAQ. The V segment lost 4 bases and the J segment 5 bases; nucleotides outside the gene matches: 8. The CDR3 reads CASSSRDRGLDQPQHF. The DNA of the CDR3 is TGTGCCAGCAGCTCCCGGGACAGGGGCTTGGATCAGCCCCAGCATTTT.

The count of this clone is one. The chain carries TRBV29-1 and TRBJ1-1; D is undetermined. V was clipped by 6 bases and J by 3 bases, with 8 bases between them. Per the germline V gene, CDR1 is SQVTM and CDR2 is ANQGSEA. The CDR3 contains 11 residues. CDR3 coding DNA: TGCAGCGTCCGAAGGGACACTGAAGCTTTCTTT. Protein sequence: CSVRRDTEAFF.

The chain combines TRBV19 with TRBJ1-1, with D perhaps matching TRBD1 (6 bases). There are 13 residues in the CDR3. Germline lookup yields CDR1 LNHDA and CDR2 SQIVND (reference sequence). Between the trimmed V and J ends, which lost 1 base and 7 bases, there was a span of 10 bases. In nucleotides, the CDR3 is TGTGCCAGTAGTATAGTAGAGGGGGTTGAAGCTTTCTTT. Protein sequence: CASSIVEGVEAFF.

The gene calls are TRBV9 and TRBJ1-2; 7 bases map to TRBD1. CDR1 and CDR2 from the germline V gene are SGDLS and YYNGEE. Germline trimming cut 0 bases from V and 4 bases from J; bases unmatched to any gene: 3. The CDR3 is 14 residues long. The CDR3 loop reads CASSVVWDSYGYTF. CDR3 sequence (DNA): TGTGCCAGCAGCGTAGTTTGGGACAGCTATGGCTACACCTTC.

The V gene is TRBV6-5, the J gene TRBJ1-3; D gene unclear. Germline assignment: CDR1 MNHEY and CDR2 SVGAGI. Trimming removed 3 bases from V and 8 bases from J, with 11 bases in between. The CDR3 sequence is 13 residues long. Here the CDR3 DNA reads TGTGCCAGCAGTTATGGCTATCTGGACACCATATATTTT. Protein: CASSYGYLDTIYF.

This clone appeared once. V usage is TRBV27 and J usage is TRBJ1-4; no clear D gene. The CDR3 spans 14 residues. CDR1 is MNHEY and CDR2 is SMNVEV in the germline V gene (reference sequence). V was shortened by 6 bases and J by 0 bases, with 8 bases between the two germline ends. This CDR3 reads CASSYEATNEKLFF. CDR3 sequence (DNA): TGTGCCAGCAGCTATGAAGCAACTAATGAAAAACTGTTTTTT. The whole variable domain, filled in from reference TRBV27 and TRBJ1-4, reads EAQVTQNPRYLITVTGKKLTVTCSQNMNHEYMSWYRQDPGLGLRQIYYSMNVEVTDKGDVPEGYKVSRKEKRNFPLILESPSPNQTSLYFCASSYEATNEKLFFGSGTQLSVL.

The J gene is TRBJ1-3, the V gene TRBV3-1 (or the pseudogene TRBV3-2), with D perhaps TRBD1 (5 bases). Germline loops: CDR1 LGHDT, CDR2 YNNKEL (reference sequence). This CDR3 is 14 amino acids long. Trimming stripped 1 base from V and 2 bases from J, with 6 bases between. The CDR3 protein is CASSQVGPGNTIYF. The DNA for the CDR3 is TGTGCCAGCAGCCAAGTGGGGCCTGGAAACACCATATATTTT.

V is TRBV2 and J is TRBJ1-5; possible D gene TRBD1, 5 bases. Trimming pared 6 bases from V and 3 bases from J, leaving 9 bases between. Germline V gene lookup returns CDR1 SNHLY and CDR2 FYNNEI. CDR3 length equals 13 residues. The CDR3 sequence: CASSWDSNQPQHF. As DNA, the CDR3 is TGTGCCAGCAGCTGGGACTCCAATCAGCCCCAGCATTTT.

CDR3 coding DNA: TGTGCCAGCAGCCCAAGACAGGGGGCGCCCACTGAAGCTTTCTTT. Translating it yields CASSPRQGAPTEAFF. The rearrangement joins TRBV5-8 to TRBJ1-1; 10 bases are shared with TRBD1. Germline CDR1 and CDR2: SGHTS and YDEGEE. The CDR3 has 15 residues. Trimming removed 4 bases from V and 4 bases from J; junction bases left unmatched: 7.

This chain links TRBV2 with TRBJ1-5; D is uncertain. Trimming took off 3 bases at V and 10 bases at J, with 19 bases between the two ends. This CDR3 has 15 amino acids. Germline CDR1 SNHLY, CDR2 FYNNEI. Here the CDR3 reads CASSEDYGKVEPQHF. In DNA, the CDR3 is TGTGCCAGCAGTGAGGATTACGGGAAGGTGGAACCCCAGCATTTT. The full variable domain, completed using reference TRBV2 and TRBJ1-5, is EPEVTQTPSHQVTQMGQEVILRCVPISNHLYFYWYRQILGQKVEFLVSFYNNEISEKSEIFDDQFSVERPDGSNFTLKIRSTKLEDSAMYFCASSEDYGKVEPQHFGDGTRLSIL.